This T cell receptor (beta chain) was recorded in a study of monozygotic twins with inflammatory bowel disease. Germline V gives CDR1 DFQATT, CDR2 SNEGSKA (reference sequence). The CDR3 length is 13 residues. TCRdb reprocessed the 5' RACE reads and keeps a single row for each CDR3 protein, giving no DNA. The listing records 140,000 to 150,000 distinct CDR3 sequences. The sample taken for sequencing was blood. The chain couples TRBV20-1 to TRBJ2-1; lacking DNA, the TRBD1 call made by TCRdb goes unchecked. This clonotype originated in a human donor with ulcerative colitis or Crohn's disease, or a healthy co-twin of an affected twin (not recorded which). Here the CDR3 reads CSADRTGELKQFF.